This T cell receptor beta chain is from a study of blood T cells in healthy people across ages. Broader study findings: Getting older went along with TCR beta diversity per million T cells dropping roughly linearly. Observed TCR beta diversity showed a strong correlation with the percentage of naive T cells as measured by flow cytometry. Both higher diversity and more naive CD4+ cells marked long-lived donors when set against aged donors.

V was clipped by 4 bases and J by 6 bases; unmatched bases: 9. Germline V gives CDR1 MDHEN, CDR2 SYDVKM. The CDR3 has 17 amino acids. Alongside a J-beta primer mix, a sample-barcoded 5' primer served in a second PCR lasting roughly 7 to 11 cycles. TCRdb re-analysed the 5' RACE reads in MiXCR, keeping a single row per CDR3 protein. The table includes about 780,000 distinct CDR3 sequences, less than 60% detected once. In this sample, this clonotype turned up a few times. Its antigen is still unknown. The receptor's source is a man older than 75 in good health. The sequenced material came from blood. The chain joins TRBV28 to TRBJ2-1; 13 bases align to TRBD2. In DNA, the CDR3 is TGTGCCAGCAGTTCGGGACTAGCGGGATACAATGGCAATGAGCAGTTCTTC. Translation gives CASSSGLAGYNGNEQFF.